Presented here are 27 T cell receptor beta chains from one specimen sequenced in a study of blood T cell repertoires in COVID-19. TCRdb's copy holds only in-frame clones and misses some; the assay was immunoSEQ multiplex PCR. Among more than 300,000 clones listed, around 92% were seen once. The material sequenced was peripheral blood. The receptors derive from a man between 18 and 29 years old who had recovered from COVID-19.

The rearrangement links TRBV6-5 to TRBJ2-7; possibly TRBD1 for D (6 bases). From germline, CDR1 is MNHEY and CDR2 SVGAGI. The CDR3 has 14 residues. Trimming cost V 5 bases and J 3 bases, with 14 bases left between them. The CDR3 sequence: CASSTGTKDYEQYF. CDR3 in DNA: TGTGCCAGCAGTACCGGGACAAAAGACTACGAGCAGTACTTC.

The chain combines TRBV4-1 with TRBJ1-1, with 7 bases lining up with TRBD1. Germline values: CDR1 MGHRA, CDR2 YSYEKL. The V and J ends lost 4 bases and 11 bases, in that order; junction bases with no gene match: 10. The CDR3 totals 13 residues. The chain's CDR3 is CASSPPTGLEAFF. The CDR3 region has the DNA TGCGCCAGCAGCCCTCCGACAGGGTTGGAGGCTTTCTTT.

The rearrangement links TRBV19 to TRBJ2-7; weak D call: TRBD2 (6 bases). Per germline, CDR1 LNHDA and CDR2 SQIVND (reference sequence). There are 16 residues in the CDR3. The V gene lost 4 bases and the J gene lost 3 bases, with 19 bases spanning the gap. The CDR3 nucleotides read TGTGCCAGTAGTAGCGGGCCGGGACTGTCGCACTACGAGCAGTACTTC. Translating gives CASSSGPGLSHYEQYF.

This sequence joins TRBV6-4 and TRBJ1-4; 11 bases are a match to TRBD1. This CDR3 comprises 15 residues. V was clipped by 7 bases and J by 8 bases; unmatched bases: 9. Germline loops: CDR1 MRHNA, CDR2 SNTAGT. As DNA, the CDR3 is TGTGCCAGCACTTCCCGGGGACAGGGGGACGAAAAACTGTTTTTT. Protein: CASTSRGQGDEKLFF.

J is TRBJ2-7 and V is TRBV14, with 13 bases aligning to TRBD2. The length of the CDR3 is 19 residues. Germline V gene sequence: CDR1 SGHDN, CDR2 FVKESK. Losses at the gene ends were 0 bases for V and 9 bases for J; bases not matched to a gene: 17. Written as DNA, the CDR3 is TGTGCCAGCAGCCAAGAAGGGTCGGAATCGGGACTAGCGGGACGAGGGCAGTACTTC. Protein: CASSQEGSESGLAGRGQYF.

This chain joins TRBV5-1 and TRBJ2-2; TRBD2 matches 10 bases. CDR1 and CDR2 (germline): SGHRS, YFSETQ. The CDR3 is made up of 15 amino acids. V lost 4 bases and J lost 8; bases outside the gene matches: 8. CDR3 loop: CASSMLAGEAGELFF. The CDR3 nucleotides are TGCGCCAGCAGCATGCTAGCGGGAGAAGCGGGGGAGCTGTTTTTT.

The J gene is TRBJ2-5, the V gene TRBV7-2; D unclear. The V gene lost 1 base and the J gene lost 5 bases, with 11 bases spanning the gap. The CDR3 has 14 residues. Germline V gene data show CDR1 as SGHTA and CDR2 as FQGNSA. Here the CDR3 DNA reads TGTGCCAGCAGCTTAGAGCGCTTTGCGGAGACCCAGTACTTC. Amino acid sequence: CASSLERFAETQYF. The full variable domain, with the rest looked up from reference TRBV7-2 and TRBJ2-5, is GAGVSQSPSNKVTEKGKDVELRCDPISGHTALYWYRQSLGQGLEFLIYFQGNSAPDKSGLPSDRFSAERTGGSVSTLTIQRTQQEDSAVYLCASSLERFAETQYFGPGTRLLVL.

In this sample, this clone turned up once. The chain carries TRBV7-2 and TRBJ2-5; 11 bases agree with TRBD2. The CDR3 spans 17 residues. V dropped 4 bases and J dropped 2; count of bases not matched to a gene: 9. Germline-derived CDR1 and CDR2 are SGHTA and FQGNSA. CDR3 amino acids: CASSSPAVAGGQETQYF. The CDR3 DNA reads TGTGCCAGCAGCTCCCCCGCGGTAGCGGGAGGGCAAGAGACCCAGTACTTC. The full variable domain, rest sourced from reference TRBV7-2 and TRBJ2-5, is GAGVSQSPSNKVTEKGKDVELRCDPISGHTALYWYRQSLGQGLEFLIYFQGNSAPDKSGLPSDRFSAERTGGSVSTLTIQRTQQEDSAVYLCASSSPAVAGGQETQYFGPGTRLLVL.

This chain links TRBV5-5 with TRBJ2-3, with 7 bases matching TRBD2. Germline V gene lookup returns CDR1 SGHKS and CDR2 YYEKEE (reference sequence). V lost 0 bases, J lost 4 bases, and 8 bases stayed unmatched. The CDR3 contains 16 residues. Written as DNA, the CDR3 is TGTGCCAGCAGCTTGGAGGGGACTATTTTGGCAGATACGCAGTATTTT. Translation: CASSLEGTILADTQYF.

This chain connects TRBV18 to TRBJ2-7, with D possibly TRBD2 on 5 matching bases. Germline-derived CDR1 and CDR2 are KGHSH and LQKENI. The V end lost 4 bases, the J end lost 2 bases, and 15 bases lay between the germline ends. There are 15 residues in the CDR3. The CDR3 loop is CASSQGDSEAYEQYF. In DNA, the CDR3 is TGTGCCAGCTCACAGGGAGACTCCGAGGCCTACGAGCAGTACTTC.

Here the CDR3 DNA reads TGCGCCAGCAGCTTAAGGAGTAGCGGACAGGGGGCCTACAATGAGCAGTTCTTC. Encoded protein: CASSLRSSGQGAYNEQFF. The chain employs TRBV4-1 and TRBJ2-1, with 10 bases that match TRBD1. The CDR3 consists of 18 residues. V trimming: 5 bases; J trimming: 2 bases; junction bases outside the gene matches: 12. The V gene's germline CDR1 is MGHRA and CDR2 YSYEKL.

The chain recombines TRBV10-3 with TRBJ2-7; tentatively, D is TRBD2 (6 bases). V dropped 7 bases and J dropped 3 bases, with 13 bases sitting between them. There are 13 residues in the CDR3. CDR1 ENHRY and CDR2 SYGVKD come from the germline V gene. CDR3 coding DNA: TGTGCCATCACGGAAACTAGCATCTACGAGCAGTACTTC. It is translated as CAITETSIYEQYF.

The V and J genes are TRBV9 and TRBJ2-5; 9 nucleotides align to TRBD1. The CDR3 totals 16 residues. V gave up 1 base and J gave up 2 bases; unmatched junction bases: 6. The germline CDR1 and CDR2 sequences are SGDLS and YYNGEE. The CDR3 region is CASSVMGQGLQETQYF. The CDR3 DNA follows: TGTGCCAGCAGCGTAATGGGACAGGGCCTTCAAGAGACCCAGTACTTC.

The genes are TRBV27 and TRBJ1-4; D ambiguous. Trimming took off 3 bases at V and 8 bases at J, with 10 bases between the two ends. Germline values: CDR1 MNHEY, CDR2 SMNVEV (reference sequence). There are 13 residues in the CDR3. In DNA form, the CDR3 reads TGTGCCAGCAGTTTTTGGGCGGGCGAAAAACTGTTTTTT. It translates to CASSFWAGEKLFF.

This chain joins TRBV7-2 and TRBJ2-4, with 7 bases lining up with TRBD2. Germline trimming cut 3 bases from V and 0 bases from J; bases unmatched to any gene: 5. The CDR3 covers 16 residues. Germline V lookup: CDR1 SGHTA, CDR2 FQGNSA. The CDR3 nucleotides read TGTGCCAGCAGCTTTGGCGGGAGCTCAGCCAAAAACATTCAGTACTTC. Its protein is CASSFGGSSAKNIQYF.

The chain uses TRBV7-2 and TRBJ2-7, with 11 bases fitting TRBD1. The V gene end was trimmed by 4 bases and the J gene end by 0 bases; junction bases not matched to a gene: 8. Germline V gene lookup returns CDR1 SGHTA and CDR2 FQGNSA. This CDR3 contains 17 residues. The CDR3 here is CASSWPGQGVYSYEQYF. CDR3 nucleotides: TGTGCCAGCAGCTGGCCGGGACAGGGGGTTTACTCCTACGAGCAGTACTTC.

The chain couples TRBV11-3 to TRBJ2-7; 7 bases line up with TRBD1. V was clipped by 5 bases and J by 5 bases; unmatched bases: 9. From germline, CDR1 is SGHNT and CDR2 YENEEA. This CDR3 is built from 14 residues. DNA for the CDR3: TGTGCCAGCAGCCCCCAGGGGGTTAGCCACGAGCAGTACTTC. Its translation is CASSPQGVSHEQYF.

The chain combines TRBV29-1 with TRBJ1-4; 8 bases are a match to TRBD1. From germline, CDR1 is SQVTM and CDR2 ANQGSEA. The CDR3 extends over 13 amino acids. J gave up 8 bases and V 4 bases, and 6 bases lay outside the gene matches. CDR3 protein: CSVADRGEEKLFF. The CDR3, as DNA: TGCAGCGTTGCCGACAGGGGAGAAGAAAAACTGTTTTTT.

The genes are TRBV10-3 and TRBJ2-7; 7 bases match TRBD1. From germline, CDR1 is ENHRY and CDR2 SYGVKD. The CDR3 runs 14 residues. The trim removed 10 bases at V and 3 bases at J, leaving 12 bases unmatched. CDR3 sequence: CATGEQGTYYEQYF. CDR3 sequence (DNA): TGTGCCACCGGAGAACAGGGGACCTACTACGAGCAGTACTTC.

The chain is built from TRBV9 and TRBJ1-1; 7 bases map to TRBD1. With 0 bases clipped from V and 1 base from J, the junction kept 0 bases outside the gene matches. This CDR3 has 14 amino acids. The germline V gene has CDR1 SGDLS and CDR2 YYNGEE. In nucleotides, the CDR3 is TGTGCCAGCAGCGTAGGGACAGGGAACACTGAAGCTTTCTTT. Protein product: CASSVGTGNTEAFF.

This clone was detected only a few times. J is TRBJ1-1 and V is TRBV19; D may be TRBD1 (6 bases). The CDR3 is 17 amino acids. Per the germline V gene, CDR1 is LNHDA and CDR2 is SQIVND (reference sequence). Trimming left V 1 base short and J 0 bases short, with 15 bases between. As DNA, the CDR3 is TGTGCCAGTAGTATAGGAGGAGGAGGACAGATGAACACTGAAGCTTTCTTT. Protein sequence: CASSIGGGGQMNTEAFF.

The J gene is TRBJ1-1, the V gene TRBV27, with D possibly matching TRBD1 (5 bases). This CDR3 region has 15 residues. Germline V gives CDR1 MNHEY, CDR2 SMNVEV (reference sequence). The germline V and J ends were trimmed by 0 bases and 4 bases, with 12 bases remaining between them. The DNA of the CDR3 is TGTGCCAGCAGTTTATCCGGGGGTGGGGGCACTGAAGCTTTCTTT. Translated, it gives CASSLSGGGGTEAFF.

The V and J genes are TRBV7-9 and TRBJ2-7, with D hard to call. V was pared by 5 bases and J by 6 bases, with 17 bases between. The CDR3 is 14 amino acids. Germline V gene sequence: CDR1 SEHNR, CDR2 FQNEAQ (reference sequence). Here the CDR3 DNA reads TGTGCCAGCAGCCCCCGAGGCACTCCCAGCGAGCAGTACTTC. Translation gives CASSPRGTPSEQYF.

The chain links TRBV11-3 to TRBJ2-2; D is uncertain. The V end was cut by 5 bases, the J end by 4 bases, with 8 bases between. This CDR3 is 13 amino acids long. Germline V lookup: CDR1 SGHNT, CDR2 YENEEA. CDR3 coding DNA: TGTGCCAGCAGCGCACAACCCACCGGGGAGCTGTTTTTT. Its protein product is CASSAQPTGELFF.

V usage is TRBV6-5 and J usage is TRBJ2-5; 8 bases match TRBD2. The CDR3 is 16 amino acids. The junction had 6 bases not matched to a gene; V was cut back by 1 base and J by 2 bases. CDR1 and CDR2 from the germline V gene are MNHEY and SVGAGI. The CDR3 coding sequence is TGTGCCAGCAGTTACTTGAGCGGGGGACCTCAAGAGACCCAGTACTTC. Amino acids: CASSYLSGGPQETQYF.

V gene TRBV3-1 (or the pseudogene TRBV3-2) combines with J gene TRBJ2-3, with a weak D call TRBD1 (7 bases). The V gene lost 4 bases and the J gene lost 1 base, with 12 bases spanning the gap. Per germline, CDR1 LGHDT and CDR2 YNNKEL (reference sequence). CDR3 length equals 15 residues. CDR3 DNA sequence: TGTGCCAGCAGCCCGGAGGGGGCAGGCACAGATACGCAGTATTTT. Translation: CASSPEGAGTDTQYF.

V usage is TRBV28 and J usage is TRBJ2-7; 7 bases fit TRBD1. The germline V gene encodes CDR1 MDHEN and CDR2 SYDVKM. This CDR3 has 14 amino acids. V lost 4 bases to trimming and J lost 2 bases; unmatched junction nucleotides: 5. In DNA, the CDR3 is TGTGCCAGCAGTTCCTCCGGGACAGCCTACGAGCAGTACTTC. It yields the protein CASSSSGTAYEQYF.